The sequence of this TCR beta chain was determined in a study of cytomegalovirus exposure and HLA in healthy donors. The PCR ran on 60 Vbeta and 13 Jbeta primers. Repertoires were generated with immunoSEQ multiplex PCR, while TCRdb's copy carries only in-frame clones and drops some. Here the sample spans approximately 120,000 clones, over 75% being singletons. This CDR3 region has 18 residues. J lost 4 bases, V lost 0 bases, and 9 bases had no gene match. Looked up from germline, CDR1 is LGHNA and CDR2 is YSLEER. The sequence was collected from a man between 18 and 35 years old in good health and CMV-seropositive. The chain employs TRBV4-3 and TRBJ2-5; 12 nucleotides match TRBD2. Sequencing was performed on PBMCs. CDR3 loop: CASSQDPTPGLAGETQYF. CDR3 bases: TGCGCCAGCAGCCAAGATCCAACCCCGGGACTAGCGGGAGAGACCCAGTACTTC.